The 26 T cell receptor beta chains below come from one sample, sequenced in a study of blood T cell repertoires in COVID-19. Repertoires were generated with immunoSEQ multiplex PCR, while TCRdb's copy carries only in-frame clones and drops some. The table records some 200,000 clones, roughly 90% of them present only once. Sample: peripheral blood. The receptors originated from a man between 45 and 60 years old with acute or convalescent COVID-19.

CDR3 nucleotides: TGTGCCAGCACACCAACCGGAGGCATTTTCTACAATGAGCAGTTCTTC. Its translation: CASTPTGGIFYNEQFF. The rearrangement uses TRBV5-8 and TRBJ2-1; D might be TRBD2 (5 bases). V gave up 6 bases and J gave up 3 bases, with 19 bases separating them. From germline, CDR1 is SGHTS and CDR2 YDEGEE. The CDR3 has 16 residues.

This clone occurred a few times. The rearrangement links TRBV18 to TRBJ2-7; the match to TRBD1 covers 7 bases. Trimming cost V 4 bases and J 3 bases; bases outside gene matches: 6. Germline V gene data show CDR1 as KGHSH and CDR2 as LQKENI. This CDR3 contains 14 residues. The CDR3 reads CASSRNGQDYEQYV. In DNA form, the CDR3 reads TGTGCCAGCTCACGAAACGGACAGGACTACGAGCAGTACGTC.

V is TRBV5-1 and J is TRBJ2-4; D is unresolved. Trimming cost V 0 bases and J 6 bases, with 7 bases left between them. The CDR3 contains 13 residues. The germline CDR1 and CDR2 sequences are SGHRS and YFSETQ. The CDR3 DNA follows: TGCGCCAGCAGCTTGGAGGCAGGAAACATTCAGTACTTC. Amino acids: CASSLEAGNIQYF.

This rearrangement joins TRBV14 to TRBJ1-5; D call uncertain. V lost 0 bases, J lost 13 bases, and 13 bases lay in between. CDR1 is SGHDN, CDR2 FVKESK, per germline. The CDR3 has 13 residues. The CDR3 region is CASSQDYFGVQHF. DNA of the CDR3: TGTGCCAGCAGCCAAGATTACTTCGGGGTTCAGCATTTT.

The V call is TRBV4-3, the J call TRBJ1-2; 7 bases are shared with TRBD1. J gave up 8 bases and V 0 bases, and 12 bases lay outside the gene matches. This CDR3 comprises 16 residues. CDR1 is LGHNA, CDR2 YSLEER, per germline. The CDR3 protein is CASSQDNVDRVWGYTF. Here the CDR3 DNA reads TGCGCCAGCAGCCAAGATAACGTCGACAGGGTATGGGGCTACACCTTC.

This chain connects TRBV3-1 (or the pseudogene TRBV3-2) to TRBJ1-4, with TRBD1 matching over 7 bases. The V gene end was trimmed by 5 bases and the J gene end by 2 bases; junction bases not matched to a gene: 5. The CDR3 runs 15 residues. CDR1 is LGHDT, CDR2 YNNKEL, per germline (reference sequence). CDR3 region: CASSGPGQTNEKLFF. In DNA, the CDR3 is TGTGCCAGCAGCGGCCCGGGACAGACTAATGAAAAACTGTTTTTT.

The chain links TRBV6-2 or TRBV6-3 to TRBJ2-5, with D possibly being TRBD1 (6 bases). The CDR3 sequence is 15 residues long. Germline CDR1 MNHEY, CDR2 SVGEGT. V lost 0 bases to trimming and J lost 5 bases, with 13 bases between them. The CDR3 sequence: CASSYSSRGRETQYF. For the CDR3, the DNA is TGTGCCAGCAGTTACTCGAGCAGGGGCCGGGAGACCCAGTACTTC.

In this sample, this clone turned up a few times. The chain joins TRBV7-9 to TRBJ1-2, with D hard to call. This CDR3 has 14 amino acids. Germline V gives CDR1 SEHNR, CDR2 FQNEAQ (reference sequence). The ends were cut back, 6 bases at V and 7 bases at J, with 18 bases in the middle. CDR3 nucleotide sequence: TGTGCCAGCAGGACTATGAAGGGAATGAGTGGCTACACCTTC. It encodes CASRTMKGMSGYTF. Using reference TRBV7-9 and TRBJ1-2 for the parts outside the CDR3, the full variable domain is DTGVSQNPRHKITKRGQNVTFRCDPISEHNRLYWYRQTLGQGPEFLTYFQNEAQLEKSRLLSDRFSAERPKGSFSTLEIQRTEQGDSAMYLCASRTMKGMSGYTFGSGTRLTVV.

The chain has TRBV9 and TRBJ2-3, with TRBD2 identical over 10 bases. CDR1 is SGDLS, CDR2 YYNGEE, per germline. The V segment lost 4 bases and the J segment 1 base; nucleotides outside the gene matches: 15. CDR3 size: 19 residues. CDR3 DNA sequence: TGTGCCAGCAGCCCTCGAGCGGGGGGGCTAGGTACCCGCACAGATACGCAGTATTTT. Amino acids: CASSPRAGGLGTRTDTQYF.

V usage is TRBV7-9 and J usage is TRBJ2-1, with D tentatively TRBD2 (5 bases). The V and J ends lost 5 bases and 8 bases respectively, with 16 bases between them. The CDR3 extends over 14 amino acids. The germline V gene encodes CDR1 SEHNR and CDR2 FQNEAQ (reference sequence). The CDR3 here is CASSRVRPEDEQFF. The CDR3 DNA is TGTGCCAGCAGCCGCGTTCGGCCGGAGGATGAGCAGTTCTTC.

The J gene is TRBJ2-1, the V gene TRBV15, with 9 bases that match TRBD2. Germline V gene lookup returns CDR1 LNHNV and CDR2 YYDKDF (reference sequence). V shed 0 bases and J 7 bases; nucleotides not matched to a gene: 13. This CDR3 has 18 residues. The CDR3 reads CATSRDLPSGGFENEQFF. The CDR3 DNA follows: TGTGCCACCAGCAGAGACTTACCAAGCGGGGGGTTTGAGAATGAGCAGTTCTTC.

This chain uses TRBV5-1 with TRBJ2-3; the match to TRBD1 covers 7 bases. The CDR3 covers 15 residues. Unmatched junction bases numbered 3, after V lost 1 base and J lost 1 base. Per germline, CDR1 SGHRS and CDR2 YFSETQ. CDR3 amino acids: CASSLRQGGTDTQYF. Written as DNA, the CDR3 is TGCGCCAGCAGCTTGAGGCAGGGGGGCACAGATACGCAGTATTTT.

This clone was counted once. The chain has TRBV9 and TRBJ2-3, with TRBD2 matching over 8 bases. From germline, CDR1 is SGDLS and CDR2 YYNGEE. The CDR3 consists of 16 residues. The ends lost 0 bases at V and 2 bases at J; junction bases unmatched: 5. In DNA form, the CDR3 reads TGTGCCAGCAGCGTAGGAGCGGGAGAAGTCACAGATACGCAGTATTTT. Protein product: CASSVGAGEVTDTQYF.

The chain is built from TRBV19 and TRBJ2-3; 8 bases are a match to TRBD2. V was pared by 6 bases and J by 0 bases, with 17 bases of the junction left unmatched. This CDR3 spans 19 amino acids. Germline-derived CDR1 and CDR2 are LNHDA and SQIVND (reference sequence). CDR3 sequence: CASSSGGGLHTLSTDTQYF. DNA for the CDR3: TGTGCCAGTAGCTCGGGGGGGGGCCTACACACACTTAGCACAGATACGCAGTATTTT.

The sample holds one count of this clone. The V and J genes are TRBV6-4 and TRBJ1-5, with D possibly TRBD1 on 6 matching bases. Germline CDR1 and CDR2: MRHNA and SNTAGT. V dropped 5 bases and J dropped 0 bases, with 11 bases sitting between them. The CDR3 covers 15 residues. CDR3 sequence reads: CASSTGTTSNQPQHF. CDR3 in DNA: TGTGCCAGCAGTACCGGGACAACTAGCAATCAGCCCCAGCATTTT.

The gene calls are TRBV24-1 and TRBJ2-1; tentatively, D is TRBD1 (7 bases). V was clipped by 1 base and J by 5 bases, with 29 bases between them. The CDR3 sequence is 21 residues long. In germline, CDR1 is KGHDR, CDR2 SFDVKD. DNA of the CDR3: TGTGCCACCAGTGATTTAGGGTGGGCGGGACAGCCAGAAACACCCGACAATGAGCAGTTCTTC. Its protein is CATSDLGWAGQPETPDNEQFF.

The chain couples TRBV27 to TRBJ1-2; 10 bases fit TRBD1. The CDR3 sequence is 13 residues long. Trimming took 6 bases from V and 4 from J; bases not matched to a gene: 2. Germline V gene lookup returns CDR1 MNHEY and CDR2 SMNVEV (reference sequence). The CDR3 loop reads CASRGQGVYGYTF. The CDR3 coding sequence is TGTGCCAGCAGAGGACAGGGGGTCTATGGCTACACCTTC.

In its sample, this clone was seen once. The CDR3 sequence: CASSPVGGRNTEAFF. The CDR3 nucleotides read TGTGCCAGCTCACCAGTGGGAGGCAGGAACACTGAAGCTTTCTTT. The V gene is TRBV18, the J gene TRBJ1-1; D is unclear. Trimming removed 2 bases at V and 1 base at J, with 11 bases between. The V gene's germline CDR1 is KGHSH and CDR2 LQKENI. The CDR3 is 15 residues long.

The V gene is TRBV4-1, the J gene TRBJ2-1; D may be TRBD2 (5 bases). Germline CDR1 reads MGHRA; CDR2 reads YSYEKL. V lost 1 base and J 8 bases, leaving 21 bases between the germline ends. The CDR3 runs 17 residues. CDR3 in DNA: TGCGCCAGCAGCCAAGCCGCGGGCCTGACAATCGGTGATGAGCAGTTCTTC. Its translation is CASSQAAGLTIGDEQFF.

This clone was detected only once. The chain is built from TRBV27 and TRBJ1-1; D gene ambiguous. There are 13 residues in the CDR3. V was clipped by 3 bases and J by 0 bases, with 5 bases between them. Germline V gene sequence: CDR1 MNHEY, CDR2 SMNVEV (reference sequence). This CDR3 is CASSFSVNTEAFF. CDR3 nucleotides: TGTGCCAGCAGTTTTTCGGTGAACACTGAAGCTTTCTTT.

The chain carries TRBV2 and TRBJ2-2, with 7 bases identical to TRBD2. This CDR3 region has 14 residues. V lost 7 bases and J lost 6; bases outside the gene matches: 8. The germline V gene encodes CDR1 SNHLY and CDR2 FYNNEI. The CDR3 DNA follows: TGTGCCAGCACGGACGAGCGGGGAGCCGGGGAGCTGTTTTTT. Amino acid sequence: CASTDERGAGELFF.

In DNA, the CDR3 is TGCAGCGTTGCAGCGGGGTTAACCTACGAGCAGTACTTC. This codes for CSVAAGLTYEQYF. The rearrangement uses TRBV29-1 and TRBJ2-7, with 7 bases aligning to TRBD2. CDR1 is SQVTM and CDR2 is ANQGSEA in the germline V gene. The CDR3 loop spans 13 amino acids. The V and J ends lost 4 bases and 2 bases, in that order; junction bases with no gene match: 5.

The CDR3 DNA reads TGTGCCAGCAGCTCCGGGAAGGGGAACACCGGGGAGCTGTTTTTT. Protein sequence: CASSSGKGNTGELFF. The chain has TRBV7-3 and TRBJ2-2, with a tentative D call TRBD2 (5 bases). The CDR3 has 15 amino acids. Deletions cut 4 bases from V and 1 base from J, with 10 bases between. CDR1 is SGHTA and CDR2 is FQGTGA in the germline V gene.

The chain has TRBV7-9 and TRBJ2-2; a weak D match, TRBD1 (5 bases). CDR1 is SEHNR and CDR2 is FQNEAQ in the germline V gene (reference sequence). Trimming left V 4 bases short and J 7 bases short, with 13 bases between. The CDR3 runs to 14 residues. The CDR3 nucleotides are TGTGCCAGCAGCTCCCGCTGGGGCATCGGGGAGCTGTTTTTT. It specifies CASSSRWGIGELFF. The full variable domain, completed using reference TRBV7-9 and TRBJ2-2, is DTGVSQNPRHKITKRGQNVTFRCDPISEHNRLYWYRQTLGQGPEFLTYFQNEAQLEKSRLLSDRFSAERPKGSFSTLEIQRTEQGDSAMYLCASSSRWGIGELFFGEGSRLTVL.

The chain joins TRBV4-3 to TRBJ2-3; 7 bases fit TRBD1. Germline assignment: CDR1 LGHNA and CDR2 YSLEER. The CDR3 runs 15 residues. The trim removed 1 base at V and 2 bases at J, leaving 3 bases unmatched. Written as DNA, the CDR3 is TGCGCCAGCAGCCAAGGGGACAGAGACACAGATACGCAGTATTTT. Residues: CASSQGDRDTDTQYF.

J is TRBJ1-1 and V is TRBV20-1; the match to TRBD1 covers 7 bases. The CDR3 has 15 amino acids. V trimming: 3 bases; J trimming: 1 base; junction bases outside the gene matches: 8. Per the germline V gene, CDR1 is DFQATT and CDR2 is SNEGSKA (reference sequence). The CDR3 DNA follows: TGCAGTGCTAGTGGGGCGGGACAGCAGAACACTGAAGCTTTCTTT. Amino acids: CSASGAGQQNTEAFF.